One and the same sample provided the 4 T cell receptor beta chains below, sequenced in a study of T cell repertoires in cytomegalovirus infection. Each CDR3 protein gets one entry after TCRdb re-called the reads with MiXCR. This sample yields some 400,000 distinct CDR3 sequences, of which around 18% are seen a single time; approximately 8% belongs to the top ten. The sequencing input was PBMCs. The receptors stem from a human donor in good health (CMV status not recorded). Some clones in this sample may be carry-over from other donors' samples.

With respect to this clonotype: At one end the junction does not follow the germline gene, possibly because of a read error. This chain links TRBV7-2 with TRBJ2-4, with D tentatively TRBD2 (5 bases). Germline V lookup: CDR1 SGHTA, CDR2 FQGNSA. The CDR3 consists of 13 residues. CDR3 nucleotide sequence: TGTGCCAGCAGCTTAGGGCGGGTTGGCATTCAGTGCTTC. This encodes CASSLGRVGIQCF.

This clonotype was counted ten times or more. The V call is TRBV12-3 or TRBV12-4, the J call TRBJ1-2; possible D gene TRBD1, 5 bases. Trimming shortened V by 5 bases and J by 8 bases, and 9 bases separated the two germline ends. The CDR3 loop spans 11 amino acids. The CDR3 DNA is TGTGCCAGCAGTGGCAGGGTGGGCTACACCTTC. Encoded protein: CASSGRVGYTF.

This clonotype has at least ten counts. This rearrangement joins TRBV7-8 to TRBJ2-7, with D possibly matching TRBD2 (5 bases). The CDR3 has 11 amino acids. Germline V gene data show CDR1 as SGHVS and CDR2 as FQNEAQ. Trimming shortened V by 5 bases and J by 6 bases, and 8 bases separated the two germline ends. This chain's CDR3 is CASSPEGEQYF. The CDR3 nucleotides are TGTGCCAGCAGCCCCGAGGGCGAGCAGTACTTC.

The chain employs TRBV11-2 and TRBJ2-1; D gene uncertain. This CDR3 has 12 amino acids. CDR1 is SGHAT and CDR2 is FQNNGV in the germline V gene. Trimming took off 3 bases at V and 9 bases at J, with 9 bases between the two ends. Here the CDR3 DNA reads TGTGCCAGCAGCTTTCTCTTAGGTGAGCAGTTCTTC. This translates into CASSFLLGEQFF. Supplemented by reference TRBV11-2 and TRBJ2-1, the full variable domain reads EAGVAQSPRYKIIEKRQSVAFWCNPISGHATLYWYQQILGQGPKLLIQFQNNGVVDDSQLPKDRFSAERLKGVDSTLKIQPAKLEDSAVYLCASSFLLGEQFFGPGTRLTVL.